The clone carrying this T cell receptor (beta chain) was observed a few times. Individual cDNA molecules carried attached unique molecular identifiers. TCRdb recomputed calls from the 5' RACE reads with MiXCR, one row per CDR3 protein. The sample carries approximately 49,000 distinct CDR3 sequences, approximately 10% recorded once. This record belongs to a study of early T cells in non-severe SARS-CoV-2 infection. Study-wide background: Sequencing was performed on bulk RNA from unsorted whole blood, leaving chains unpaired.

The junction had 3 bases not matched to a gene; V was cut back by 4 bases and J by 0 bases. The germline CDR1 and CDR2 sequences are DFQATT and SNEGSKA (reference sequence). This CDR3 is 14 amino acids long. This receptor was taken from an adult who was a healthcare worker with PCR-confirmed SARS-CoV-2 infection or an uninfected control (not recorded which). The rearrangement uses TRBV20-1 and TRBJ2-7, with 10 bases that match TRBD2. The sequenced sample consisted of whole blood. DNA for the CDR3: TGCAGTGCTATAACTAGCGGGAACTCCTACGAGCAGTACTTC. Residues: CSAITSGNSYEQYF.